The 23 T cell receptor beta chains presented below share a single source sample, sequenced in a study of patients and donors after allogeneic stem cell transplantation. TCRdb itself ran the RT-PCR reads through MiXCR, one entry per CDR3 protein. The sample has about 160,000 distinct CDR3 sequences; nearly 25% are singletons. The sequencing input was blood, either unsorted or a sorted T cell fraction (not recorded which). These receptors came from a human donor who was either an allogeneic HSCT recipient or a stem cell or donor lymphocyte infusion donor (not recorded which). It is not recorded whose cells these are; they may come from a transplant donor.

The genes are TRBV12-3 or TRBV12-4 and TRBJ2-3; tentatively, D is TRBD1 (5 bases). Trimming removed 1 base from V and 7 bases from J, with 6 bases in between. The CDR3 is 12 amino acids. The CDR3 loop is CASSLGQYTQYF. The CDR3 nucleotides are TGTGCCAGCAGTTTAGGACAGTATACGCAGTATTTT.

This clonotype was observed a few times. The rearrangement links TRBV3-1 to TRBJ2-1; TRBD2 matches 7 bases. J lost 1 base, V lost 3 bases, and 6 bases had no gene match. CDR1 and CDR2 from the germline V gene are LGHDT and YNNKEL (reference sequence). This CDR3 has 16 residues. CDR3 sequence reads: CASSHVGGGSYNEQFF. CDR3 bases: TGTGCCAGCAGCCATGTGGGCGGGGGTTCCTACAATGAGCAGTTCTTC.

The chain has TRBV3-1 and TRBJ2-7, with D perhaps being TRBD1 or TRBD2 (6 bases each). The V gene lost 2 bases and the J gene lost 1 base, with 15 bases spanning the gap. This CDR3 is built from 16 residues. Germline V gene lookup returns CDR1 LGHDT and CDR2 YNNKEL (reference sequence). Here the CDR3 DNA reads TGTGCCAGCAGCCAATTCTCGGGGGCCATATCCTACGAGCAGTACTTC. Its protein product is CASSQFSGAISYEQYF.

This clonotype appeared a few times. The V and J genes are TRBV9 and TRBJ2-1; D ambiguous. Trimming stripped 4 bases from V and 0 bases from J, with 8 bases between. CDR3 length: 14 amino acids. CDR1 SGDLS and CDR2 YYNGEE come from the germline V gene. The CDR3 here is CASSILSSYNEQFF. The CDR3 DNA sequence: TGTGCCAGCAGCATCTTGAGCTCCTACAATGAGCAGTTCTTC.

The chain uses TRBV12-3 or TRBV12-4 and TRBJ2-5, with 8 bases matching TRBD1. This CDR3 contains 13 residues. Losses at the gene ends were 6 bases for V and 9 bases for J; bases not matched to a gene: 9. In DNA form, the CDR3 reads TGTGCCAGCAGCCGACAGGGGCAAGGGTCCCAGTACTTC. As protein: CASSRQGQGSQYF.

This clonotype was recorded a few times. This chain uses TRBV10-3 with TRBJ2-3; D gene ambiguous. Germline CDR1 and CDR2: ENHRY and SYGVKD. The V and J ends lost 10 bases and 0 bases respectively, with 11 bases between them. This CDR3 has 13 residues. The CDR3 is CATRVPSTDTQYF. In nucleotides, the CDR3 is TGTGCCACCCGGGTGCCTAGCACAGATACGCAGTATTTT.

This clonotype has more than one count but fewer than ten. V is TRBV29-1 and J is TRBJ2-5, with 8 nucleotides matching TRBD1. Losses at the gene ends were 3 bases for V and 4 bases for J; bases not matched to a gene: 1. Per the germline V gene, CDR1 is SQVTM and CDR2 is ANQGSEA. There are 12 residues in the CDR3. The CDR3 DNA follows: TGCAGCGTTGACAGGGGGCCAGAGACCCAGTACTTC. Protein product: CSVDRGPETQYF.

The chain employs TRBV12-3 or TRBV12-4 and TRBJ2-6, with D unclear. Trimming removed 7 bases at V and 2 bases at J, with 15 bases between. The CDR3 runs 16 residues. CDR3 coding DNA: TGTGCCAGCATCACCACGGATACTCCTGGGGCCAACGTCCTGACTTTC. It is translated as CASITTDTPGANVLTF.

About this clonotype itself: At one end the junction does not follow the germline gene, possibly because of a read error. V gene TRBV5-6 combines with J gene TRBJ2-1, with 9 positions matching TRBD2. Germline assignment: CDR1 SGHDT and CDR2 YYEEEE. CDR3 length equals 11 residues. CDR3: CASSWGLAGQF. CDR3 coding DNA: TGTGCCAGCAGCTGGGGGCTAGCGGGACAGTTC.

The chain uses TRBV29-1 and TRBJ2-1, with TRBD2 identical over 8 bases. Germline-derived CDR1 and CDR2 are SQVTM and ANQGSEA. The CDR3 runs 12 residues. With V trimmed by 4 bases and J by 8 bases, 4 bases remained unmatched. Here the CDR3 reads CSVVAGWDEQFF. The CDR3 DNA is TGCAGCGTTGTAGCGGGGTGGGATGAGCAGTTCTTC.

In its sample, this clonotype was seen many times. The CDR3 loop is CASSLGRIPAANYGYTF. The CDR3 DNA reads as TGCGCCAGCAGCTTGGGGCGTATACCCGCTGCTAACTATGGCTACACCTTC. The genes are TRBV5-1 and TRBJ1-2; D not resolved. Trimming took off 0 bases at V and 0 bases at J, with 15 bases between the two ends. The CDR3 consists of 17 residues. The germline V gene encodes CDR1 SGHRS and CDR2 YFSETQ.

The chain employs TRBV20-1 and TRBJ1-4; D not resolved. Germline V CDR1 and CDR2: DFQATT, SNEGSKA (reference sequence). The CDR3 spans 12 residues. V shed 1 base and J shed 7 bases, with 7 bases lying between them. CDR3 DNA sequence: TGCAGTGCTAGAGTCGTCAGTGAAAAACTGTTTTTT. The encoded protein is CSARVVSEKLFF.

This clonotype has only a few counts. The chain carries TRBV5-1 and TRBJ2-1; no clear D. The V end lost 4 bases, the J end lost 0 bases, and 11 bases lay between the germline ends. The CDR3 loop spans 15 amino acids. CDR1 and CDR2 (germline): SGHRS, YFSETQ. CDR3 coding DNA: TGCGCCAGCAGCAATACACAGAGCTCCTACAATGAGCAGTTCTTC. This gives the protein CASSNTQSSYNEQFF. Full variable domain (rest looked up from reference TRBV5-1 and TRBJ2-1): KAGVTQTPRYLIKTRGQQVTLSCSPISGHRSVSWYQQTPGQGLQFLFEYFSETQRNKGNFPGRFSGRQFSNSRSEMNVSTLELGDSALYLCASSNTQSSYNEQFFGPGTRLTVL.

The genes are TRBV5-1 and TRBJ1-3; D unclear. Trimming cost V 0 bases and J 3 bases, with 7 bases left between them. The germline V gene has CDR1 SGHRS and CDR2 YFSETQ. The CDR3 consists of 14 residues. The CDR3 DNA follows: TGCGCCAGCAGCTTGGGGATGAATGGAAACACCATATATTTT. Protein product: CASSLGMNGNTIYF.

This clonotype was counted a single time. This sequence joins TRBV29-1 and TRBJ2-2, with 7 bases fitting TRBD1. Germline CDR1 SQVTM, CDR2 ANQGSEA. CDR3 length: 16 amino acids. V shed 6 bases, J shed 0 bases, and the junction held 10 bases outside the gene matches. CDR3 amino acids: CSVAPTGYANTGELFF. CDR3 bases: TGCAGCGTCGCCCCGACAGGGTACGCGAACACCGGGGAGCTGTTTTTT.

The rearrangement uses TRBV2 and TRBJ2-1; D ambiguous. The germline V and J ends were trimmed by 6 bases and 8 bases, with 11 bases remaining between them. This CDR3 spans 12 amino acids. Germline values: CDR1 SNHLY, CDR2 FYNNEI. CDR3 bases: TGTGCCAGCAGGGGGTCCTCCGATGAGCAGTTCTTC. Residues: CASRGSSDEQFF.

The chain recombines TRBV7-8 with TRBJ2-5; D not resolved. From germline, CDR1 is SGHVS and CDR2 FQNEAQ. V lost 0 bases and J lost 5, with 13 bases in between. The CDR3 covers 15 residues. CDR3 region: CASSLAELGRETQYF. The CDR3 DNA is TGTGCCAGCAGCTTAGCGGAGTTAGGACGGGAGACCCAGTACTTC.

The V gene is TRBV6-6, the J gene TRBJ2-7, with TRBD2 as a possible D gene (5 bases). Per germline, CDR1 MNHNY and CDR2 SVGAGI (reference sequence). The CDR3 loop spans 12 amino acids. Trimming cost V 6 bases and J 5 bases, with 11 bases left between them. The CDR3 DNA follows: TGTGCCAGCAGCTGGGTTAGCGACGAGCAGTACTTC. Protein sequence: CASSWVSDEQYF.

The chain uses TRBV20-1 and TRBJ1-2, with 7 nucleotides matching TRBD1. This CDR3 is built from 15 residues. Germline trimming cut 2 bases from V and 7 bases from J; bases unmatched to any gene: 13. Germline CDR1 and CDR2: DFQATT and SNEGSKA (reference sequence). The CDR3 region is CSARNLDRDWSGYTF. In DNA form, the CDR3 reads TGCAGTGCTAGAAACCTCGACAGGGATTGGAGTGGCTACACCTTC.

Remarks on this clonotype: The final CDR3 position lacks the conserved phenylalanine or tryptophan, pointing to a likely read error. The chain combines TRBV20-1 with TRBJ1-1, with D possibly being TRBD1 (5 bases). The CDR3 is made up of 14 amino acids. Trimming removed 0 bases from V and 1 base from J, with 9 bases in between. CDR1 is DFQATT and CDR2 is SNEGSKA in the germline V gene (reference sequence). In DNA form, the CDR3 reads TGCAGTGCTAGAGATCACAGGTCGAACACTGAAGCTTTCTTG. Its protein product is CSARDHRSNTEAFL.

V is TRBV19 and J is TRBJ2-1; D possibly matches TRBD1 or TRBD2 (6 bases each). Trimming stripped 6 bases from V and 3 bases from J, with 15 bases between. This CDR3 comprises 15 residues. Germline CDR1 reads LNHDA; CDR2 reads SQIVND (reference sequence). The CDR3 bases are TGTGCCAGTAGGATGGGCGGGACAATCTACAATGAGCAGTTCTTC. As protein: CASRMGGTIYNEQFF.

In its sample, this clonotype was seen a few times. DNA of the CDR3: TGTGCCAGCAGGTTAAGCGGGAGGAACACCGGGGAGCTGTTTTTT. Translating gives CASRLSGRNTGELFF. The V call is TRBV12-3 or TRBV12-4, the J call TRBJ2-2, with 8 nucleotides matching TRBD2. This CDR3 region has 15 residues. Trimming at V came to 6 bases and at J to 1 base, leaving 4 bases not matched to a gene.

In its sample, this clonotype was seen a few times. The CDR3 bases are TGTGCCAGCAGTCACGCTAGTAGCTCCTACAATGAGCAGTTCTTC. Translating gives CASSHASSSYNEQFF. V usage is TRBV27 and J usage is TRBJ2-1; no clear D gene. Germline CDR1 reads MNHEY; CDR2 reads SMNVEV (reference sequence). The length of the CDR3 is 15 residues. V shed 5 bases and J shed 0 bases, with 11 bases lying between them.